This T cell receptor beta chain was documented in a study of neurological immune-mediated disorders. TCRdb fed the 5' RACE reads into MiXCR, producing one record per CDR3 protein. The data show approximately 53,000 distinct CDR3 sequences, 9% to 10% seen once. This clonotype was detected many times. Trimming took off 0 bases at V and 4 bases at J, with 15 bases between the two ends. The CDR3 is 16 amino acids. From germline, CDR1 is MGHRA and CDR2 YSYEKL. Time point denoted: longitudinal time-point 1 (baseline). The source is a woman between 40 and 55 years old in good health. The rearrangement uses TRBV4-1 and TRBJ2-5; a possible D gene is TRBD1 (6 bases). The sample taken for sequencing was PBMCs. The CDR3 protein is CASSQDGPGAGETQYF. CDR3 in DNA: TGCGCCAGCAGCCAAGACGGCCCAGGGGCTGGAGAGACCCAGTACTTC.